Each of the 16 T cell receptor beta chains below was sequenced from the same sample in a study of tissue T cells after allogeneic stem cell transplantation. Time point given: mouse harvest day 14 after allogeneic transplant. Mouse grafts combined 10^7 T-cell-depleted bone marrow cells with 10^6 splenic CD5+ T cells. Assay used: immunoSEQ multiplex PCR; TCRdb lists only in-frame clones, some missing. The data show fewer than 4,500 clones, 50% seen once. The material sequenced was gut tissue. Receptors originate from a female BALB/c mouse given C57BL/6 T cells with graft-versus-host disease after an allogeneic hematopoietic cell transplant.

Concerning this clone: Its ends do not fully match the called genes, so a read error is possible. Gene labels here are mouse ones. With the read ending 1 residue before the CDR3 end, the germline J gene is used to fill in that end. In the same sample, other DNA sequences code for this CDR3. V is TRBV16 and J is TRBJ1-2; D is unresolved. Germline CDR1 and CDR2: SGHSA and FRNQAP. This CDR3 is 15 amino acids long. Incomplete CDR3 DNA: TGCGCCAGCAGCTTAGATCGAGGCATAAACTCCGACTACACC. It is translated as CASSLDRGINSDYT. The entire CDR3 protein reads CASSLDRGINSDYTF.

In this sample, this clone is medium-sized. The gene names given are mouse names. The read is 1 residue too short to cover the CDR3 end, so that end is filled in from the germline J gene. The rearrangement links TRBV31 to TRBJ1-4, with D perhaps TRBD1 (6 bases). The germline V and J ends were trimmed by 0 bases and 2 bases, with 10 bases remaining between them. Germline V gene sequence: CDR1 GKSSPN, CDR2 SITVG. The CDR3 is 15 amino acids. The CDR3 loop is CAWSLPTGSNERLFF. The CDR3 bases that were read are TGTGCCTGGAGTCTACCGACAGGCTCCAACGAAAGATTATTT. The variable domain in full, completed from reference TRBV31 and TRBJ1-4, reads AQTIHQWPVAEIKAVGSPLSLGCTIKGKSSPNLYWYWQATGGTLQQLFYSITVGQVESVVQLNLSASRPKDDQFILSTEKLLLSHSGFYLCAWSLPTGSNERLFFGHGTKLSVL.

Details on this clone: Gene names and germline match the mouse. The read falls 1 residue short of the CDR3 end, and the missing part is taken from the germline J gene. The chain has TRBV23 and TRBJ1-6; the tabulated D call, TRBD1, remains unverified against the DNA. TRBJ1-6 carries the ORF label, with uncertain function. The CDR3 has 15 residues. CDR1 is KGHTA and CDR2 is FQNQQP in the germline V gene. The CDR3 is CSSSPQGANNSPLYF. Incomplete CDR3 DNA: TGCTCCAGCAGTCCGCAGGGGGCGAATAATTCGCCCCTCTAC.

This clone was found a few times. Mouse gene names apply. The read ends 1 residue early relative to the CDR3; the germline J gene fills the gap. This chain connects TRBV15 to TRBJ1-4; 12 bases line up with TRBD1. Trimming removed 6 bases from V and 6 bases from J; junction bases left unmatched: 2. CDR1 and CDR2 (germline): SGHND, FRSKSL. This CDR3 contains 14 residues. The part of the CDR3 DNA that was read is TGTGCCAGCAGGGGGACAGGGGGCGACGAAAGATTATTT. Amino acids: CASRGTGGDERLF. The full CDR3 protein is CASRGTGGDERLFF.

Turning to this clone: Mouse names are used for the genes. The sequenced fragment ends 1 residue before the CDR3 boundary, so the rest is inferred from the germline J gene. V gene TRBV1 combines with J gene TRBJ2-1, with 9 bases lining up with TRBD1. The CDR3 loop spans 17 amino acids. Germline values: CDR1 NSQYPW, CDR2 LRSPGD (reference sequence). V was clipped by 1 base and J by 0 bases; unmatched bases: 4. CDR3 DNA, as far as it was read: TGCACCTGCAGTGCAGGACAGGGGGGAATTAACTATGCTGAGCAGTTC. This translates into CTCSAGQGGINYAEQF. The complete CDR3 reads CTCSAGQGGINYAEQFF.

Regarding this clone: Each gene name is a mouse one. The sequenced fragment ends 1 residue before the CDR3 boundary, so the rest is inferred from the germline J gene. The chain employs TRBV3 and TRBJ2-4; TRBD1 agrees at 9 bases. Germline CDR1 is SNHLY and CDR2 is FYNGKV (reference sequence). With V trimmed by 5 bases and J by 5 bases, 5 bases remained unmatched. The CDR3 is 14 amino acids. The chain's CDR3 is CASSPRQGGNTLYF. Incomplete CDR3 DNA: TGTGCCAGCAGCCCCCGACAGGGGGGAAACACCTTGTAC.

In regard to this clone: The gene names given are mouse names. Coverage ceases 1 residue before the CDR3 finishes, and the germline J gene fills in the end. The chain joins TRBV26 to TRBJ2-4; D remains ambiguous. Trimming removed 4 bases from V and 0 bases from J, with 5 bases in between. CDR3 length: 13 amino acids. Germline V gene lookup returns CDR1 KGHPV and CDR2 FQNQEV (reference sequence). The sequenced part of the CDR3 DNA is TGTGCCAGCAGTCGGAGTAGTCAAAACACCTTGTAC. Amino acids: CASSRSSQNTLY. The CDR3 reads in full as CASSRSSQNTLYF.

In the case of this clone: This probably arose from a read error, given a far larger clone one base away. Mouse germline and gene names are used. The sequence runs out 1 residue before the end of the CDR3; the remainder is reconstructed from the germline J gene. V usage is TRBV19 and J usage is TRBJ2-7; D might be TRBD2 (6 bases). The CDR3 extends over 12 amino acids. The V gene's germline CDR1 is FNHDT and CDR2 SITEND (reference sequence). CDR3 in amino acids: CPSSSWGYEQYF. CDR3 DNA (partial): TGTCCCAGCAGTAGTTGGGGGTATGAACAGTAC.

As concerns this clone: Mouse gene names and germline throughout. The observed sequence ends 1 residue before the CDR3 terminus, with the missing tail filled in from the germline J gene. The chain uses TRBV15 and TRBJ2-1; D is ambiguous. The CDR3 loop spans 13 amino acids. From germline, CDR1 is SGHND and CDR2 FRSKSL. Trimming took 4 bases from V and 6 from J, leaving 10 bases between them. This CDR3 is CASSYGMGAEQFF. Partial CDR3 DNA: TGTGCCAGCAGTTACGGGATGGGTGCTGAGCAGTTC.

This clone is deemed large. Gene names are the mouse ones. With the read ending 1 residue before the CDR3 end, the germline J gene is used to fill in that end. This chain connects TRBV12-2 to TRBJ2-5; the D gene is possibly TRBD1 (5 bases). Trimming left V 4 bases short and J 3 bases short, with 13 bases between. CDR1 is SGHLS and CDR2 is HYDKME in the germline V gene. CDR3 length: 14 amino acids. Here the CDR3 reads CASSLQGEQDTQYF. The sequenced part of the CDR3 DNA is TGTGCCAGCTCCCTTCAGGGAGAGCAAGACACCCAGTAC. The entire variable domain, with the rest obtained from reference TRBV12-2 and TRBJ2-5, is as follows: NSGVVQSPRYIIKGKGERSILKCIPISGHLSVAWYQQTQGQELKFFIQHYDKMERDKGNLPSRFSVQQFDDYHSEMNMSALELEDSAVYFCASSLQGEQDTQYFGPGTRLLVL.

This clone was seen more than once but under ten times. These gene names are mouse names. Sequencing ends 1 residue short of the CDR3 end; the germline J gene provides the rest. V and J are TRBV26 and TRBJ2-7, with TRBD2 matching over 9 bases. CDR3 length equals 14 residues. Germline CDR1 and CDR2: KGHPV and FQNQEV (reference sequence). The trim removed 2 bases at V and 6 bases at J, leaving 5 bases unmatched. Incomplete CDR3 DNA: TGTGCCAGCAGTCTGAACTGGGGGGAGAGTGAACAGTAC. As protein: CASSLNWGESEQY. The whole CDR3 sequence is CASSLNWGESEQYF.

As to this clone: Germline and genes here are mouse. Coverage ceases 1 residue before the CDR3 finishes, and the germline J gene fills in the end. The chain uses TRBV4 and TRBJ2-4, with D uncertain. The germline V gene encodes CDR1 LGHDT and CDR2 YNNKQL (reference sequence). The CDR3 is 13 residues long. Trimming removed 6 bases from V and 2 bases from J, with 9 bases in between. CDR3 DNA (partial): TGTGCCAGCAGTAACAGAGATCAAAACACCTTGTAC. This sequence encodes CASSNRDQNTLY. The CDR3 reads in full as CASSNRDQNTLYF.

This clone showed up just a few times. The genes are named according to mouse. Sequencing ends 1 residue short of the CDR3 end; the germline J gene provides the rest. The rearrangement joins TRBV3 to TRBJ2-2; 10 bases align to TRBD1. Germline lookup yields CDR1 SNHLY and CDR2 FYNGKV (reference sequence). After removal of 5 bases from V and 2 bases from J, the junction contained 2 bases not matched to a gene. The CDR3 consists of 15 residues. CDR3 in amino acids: CASSPTGGNTGQLYF. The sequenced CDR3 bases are TGTGCCAGCAGCCCGACAGGGGGCAACACCGGGCAGCTCTAC. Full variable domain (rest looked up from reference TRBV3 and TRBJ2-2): GPKVLQIPSHQIIDMGQMVTLNCDPVSNHLYFYWYKQILGQQMEFLVNFYNGKVMEKSKLFKDQFSVERPDGSYFTLKIQPTALEDSAVYFCASSPTGGNTGQLYFGEGSKLTVL.

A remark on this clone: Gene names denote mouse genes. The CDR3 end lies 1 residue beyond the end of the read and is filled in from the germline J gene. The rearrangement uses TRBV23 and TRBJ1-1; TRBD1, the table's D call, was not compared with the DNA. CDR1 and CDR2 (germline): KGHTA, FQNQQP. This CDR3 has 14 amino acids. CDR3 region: CSSRPTGASTEVFF. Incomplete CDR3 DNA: TGCTCCAGCAGGCCGACAGGGGCAAGCACAGAAGTCTTC. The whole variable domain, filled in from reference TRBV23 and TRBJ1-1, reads DAAVTQKPRYLIKMKGQEAEMKCIPEKGHTAVFWYQQKQSKELKFLIYFQNQQPLDQIDMVKERFSAVCPSSSLCSLGIRTCEAEDSALYLCSSRPTGASTEVFFGKGTRLTVV.

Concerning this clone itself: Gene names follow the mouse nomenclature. The CDR3 reads CASSHQGNTEVFF. CDR3 DNA, as far as it was read: TGTGCCAGCAGTCATCAGGGAAACACAGAAGTCTTC. The rearrangement joins TRBV26 to TRBJ1-1; tentatively, D is TRBD1 (5 bases). Read sequence stops 1 residue before the CDR3 end, and the germline J gene provides the missing end. Germline values: CDR1 KGHPV, CDR2 FQNQEV (reference sequence). The CDR3 is 13 residues long. V was clipped by 4 bases and J by 1 base, with 7 bases between them.

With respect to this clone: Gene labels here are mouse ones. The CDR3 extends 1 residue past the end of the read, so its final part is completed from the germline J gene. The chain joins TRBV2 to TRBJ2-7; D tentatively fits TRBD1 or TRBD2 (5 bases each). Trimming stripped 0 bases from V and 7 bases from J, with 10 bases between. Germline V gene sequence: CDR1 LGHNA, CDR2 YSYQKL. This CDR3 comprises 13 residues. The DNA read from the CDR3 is TGTGCCAGCAGCCAAGATCGGCGGGGGGAACAGTAC. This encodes CASSQDRRGEQY. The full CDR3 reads CASSQDRRGEQYF.